These 22 T cell receptor beta chains were sequenced from one sample in a study of resident and recirculating memory T cells in vitiligo. Data came from immunoSEQ multiplex PCR; TCRdb stores just in-frame clones and leaves some out. The profile covers more than 35,000 clones, with about nine tenths appearing a single time and 4.5% taken by the ten largest. Material for sequencing was blood. The receptors stem from a male donor with vitiligo.

The chain uses TRBV6-5 and TRBJ1-2, with D unresolved. The germline V and J ends were trimmed by 5 bases and 7 bases, with 20 bases remaining between them. Germline assignment: CDR1 MNHEY and CDR2 SVGAGI. The CDR3 sequence is 15 residues long. This CDR3 reads CASSRGVAYNIGYTF. The CDR3, as DNA: TGTGCCAGCAGTCGTGGTGTTGCCTATAATATTGGCTACACCTTC.

This sequence joins TRBV11-2 and TRBJ1-1, with 9 bases aligning to TRBD1. Looked up from germline, CDR1 is SGHAT and CDR2 is FQNNGV. J lost 4 bases, V lost 5 bases, and 14 bases had no gene match. The CDR3 consists of 17 residues. CDR3 DNA sequence: TGTGCCAGCAGCCCGATTAGAGGACAGGGGCGCATCACTGAAGCTTTCTTT. Protein product: CASSPIRGQGRITEAFF.

This chain links TRBV11-2 with TRBJ2-2, with D hard to call. V was pared by 5 bases and J by 1 base, with 2 bases between. The CDR3 sequence is 12 residues long. CDR1 is SGHAT and CDR2 is FQNNGV in the germline V gene. This CDR3 reads CASSQNTGELFF. In nucleotides, the CDR3 is TGTGCCAGCAGCCAGAACACCGGGGAGCTGTTTTTT.

The chain links TRBV29-1 to TRBJ2-5, with a possible D match to TRBD2 (5 bases). The CDR3 spans 15 residues. Per germline, CDR1 SQVTM and CDR2 ANQGSEA. V was clipped by 2 bases and J by 4 bases, with 17 bases between them. The CDR3, as DNA: TGCAGCGTTGAAAGAGTGCTAGCACCTCGAGAGACCCAGTACTTC. This sequence encodes CSVERVLAPRETQYF.

The CDR3 is CASSPGLAGAYEQYF. The CDR3 nucleotides are TGTGCCAGCAGCCCCGGACTAGCGGGGGCCTACGAGCAGTACTTC. The rearrangement joins TRBV5-5 to TRBJ2-7; 13 nucleotides line up with TRBD2. Germline V gene sequence: CDR1 SGHKS, CDR2 YYEKEE (reference sequence). The CDR3 sequence is 15 residues long. Trimming cost V 4 bases and J 2 bases; bases outside gene matches: 3.

This chain uses TRBV5-6 with TRBJ1-2; the match to TRBD1 covers 10 bases. Germline assignment: CDR1 SGHDT and CDR2 YYEEEE. Trimming removed 5 bases from V and 1 base from J; junction bases left unmatched: 5. The CDR3 spans 15 residues. The CDR3 DNA sequence: TGTGCCAGCAGTCGGGACAGGGGTTATAACTATGGCTACACCTTC. Amino acids: CASSRDRGYNYGYTF.

The chain uses TRBV4-3 and TRBJ2-3; D perhaps matches TRBD1 (6 bases). Trimming took off 0 bases at V and 10 bases at J, with 17 bases between the two ends. CDR3 length equals 15 residues. Germline-derived CDR1 and CDR2 are LGHNA and YSLEER. In nucleotides, the CDR3 is TGCGCCAGCAGCCAAGATTCGACAGGAGACTATCCGCAGTATTTT. Translation: CASSQDSTGDYPQYF.

The gene calls are TRBV5-8 and TRBJ2-5; 7 nucleotides align to TRBD1. The germline V gene has CDR1 SGHTS and CDR2 YDEGEE. V was clipped by 2 bases and J by 3 bases; unmatched bases: 7. The CDR3 extends over 15 amino acids. The CDR3 spells CASSFPQTGEETQYF. The CDR3 DNA reads TGTGCCAGCAGCTTCCCGCAAACAGGGGAAGAGACCCAGTACTTC.

The chain joins TRBV7-3 to TRBJ2-2; D might be TRBD2 (6 bases). The CDR3 consists of 17 residues. Germline CDR1 and CDR2: SGHTA and FQGTGA. Trimming shortened V by 5 bases and J by 0 bases, and 16 bases separated the two germline ends. CDR3 nucleotide sequence: TGTGCCAGCAGCCCCAATCGGGAGACTGCGAACACCGGGGAGCTGTTTTTT. Translation gives CASSPNRETANTGELFF.

The chain joins TRBV5-1 to TRBJ2-7; D not resolved. CDR1 is SGHRS, CDR2 YFSETQ, per germline. CDR3 length: 11 residues. V was pared by 4 bases and J by 1 base, with 3 bases between. As DNA, the CDR3 is TGCGCCAGCAGCACATCCTACGAGCAGTACTTC. Its protein product is CASSTSYEQYF.

The chain employs TRBV5-1 and TRBJ1-1; D is unclear. Trimming pared 0 bases from V and 8 bases from J, leaving 8 bases between. Germline CDR1 reads SGHRS; CDR2 reads YFSETQ. This CDR3 region has 12 residues. The CDR3 region is CASSLEAGEAFF. The CDR3 nucleotides read TGCGCCAGCAGCTTGGAGGCAGGCGAAGCTTTCTTT. Full variable domain (remainder filled in from reference TRBV5-1 and TRBJ1-1): KAGVTQTPRYLIKTRGQQVTLSCSPISGHRSVSWYQQTPGQGLQFLFEYFSETQRNKGNFPGRFSGRQFSNSRSEMNVSTLELGDSALYLCASSLEAGEAFFGQGTRLTVV.

The V call is TRBV18, the J call TRBJ1-5, with unresolved D. This CDR3 is 15 amino acids long. Trimming removed 5 bases at V and 8 bases at J, with 19 bases between. Germline V gene data show CDR1 as KGHSH and CDR2 as LQKENI. In DNA form, the CDR3 reads TGTGCCAGCTCAGGGTCGGGGAGTAAGAGGGAGCCCCAGCATTTT. This sequence encodes CASSGSGSKREPQHF.

The CDR3 reads CASSVEVFSGGGADTQYF. The CDR3 nucleotides read TGTGCCAGCAGCGTAGAGGTTTTTTCCGGAGGGGGCGCTGATACGCAGTATTTT. V usage is TRBV9 and J usage is TRBJ2-3, with D tentatively TRBD1 (7 bases). This CDR3 contains 18 residues. The ends were cut back, 0 bases at V and 6 bases at J, with 23 bases in the middle. Germline V lookup: CDR1 SGDLS, CDR2 YYNGEE.

A single count supports this clone. The V gene is TRBV2, the J gene TRBJ1-1, with a tentative D call TRBD1 (6 bases). Trimming removed 6 bases at V and 0 bases at J, with 17 bases between. Looked up from germline, CDR1 is SNHLY and CDR2 is FYNNEI. This CDR3 is built from 16 residues. This chain's CDR3 is CASRRQVLALNTEAFF. In DNA form, the CDR3 reads TGTGCCAGCAGGAGACAGGTCCTGGCCCTGAACACTGAAGCTTTCTTT.

The rearrangement joins TRBV5-4 to TRBJ2-2; 10 nucleotides line up with TRBD1. Looked up from germline, CDR1 is SGHNT and CDR2 is YYREEE (reference sequence). The CDR3 totals 16 residues. Trimming at V came to 4 bases and at J to 1 base, leaving 4 bases not matched to a gene. The CDR3 bases are TGTGCCAGCAGCACGGGACAGGGGAAGAACACCGGGGAGCTGTTTTTT. Amino acids: CASSTGQGKNTGELFF. The whole variable domain, filled in from reference TRBV5-4 and TRBJ2-2, reads ETGVTQSPTHLIKTRGQQVTLRCSSQSGHNTVSWYQQALGQGPQFIFQYYREEENGRGNFPPRFSGLQFPNYSSELNVNALELDDSALYLCASSTGQGKNTGELFFGEGSRLTVL.

The J gene is TRBJ2-2, the V gene TRBV7-3; D not resolved. Germline V gene sequence: CDR1 SGHTA, CDR2 FQGTGA. The CDR3 totals 17 residues. V gave up 6 bases and J gave up 2 bases, with 19 bases separating them. This chain's CDR3 is CASSPNVATGNTGELFF. The CDR3 coding sequence is TGTGCCAGCAGTCCCAACGTTGCGACTGGTAACACCGGGGAGCTGTTTTTT. The full variable domain, completed using reference TRBV7-3 and TRBJ2-2, is GAGVSQTPSNKVTEKGKYVELRCDPISGHTALYWYRQSLGQGPEFLIYFQGTGAADDSGLPNDRFFAVRPEGSVSTLKIQRTERGDSAVYLCASSPNVATGNTGELFFGEGSRLTVL.

This chain links TRBV5-5 with TRBJ2-7; TRBD2 is a possible D gene (7 bases). Germline V gives CDR1 SGHKS, CDR2 YYEKEE (reference sequence). CDR3 length: 16 residues. Trimming took 5 bases from V and 3 from J, leaving 21 bases between them. Here the CDR3 DNA reads TGTGCCAGCAGTAGCTTCGGGGGGCGAACGAGCTACGAGCAGTACTTC. Translation gives CASSSFGGRTSYEQYF.

The chain links TRBV4-2 to TRBJ2-6; the D gene is possibly TRBD2 (5 bases). The CDR3 length is 15 residues. V lost 1 base and J 4 bases, leaving 8 bases between the germline ends. From germline, CDR1 is LGHNA and CDR2 YNFKEQ. CDR3 DNA: TGTGCCAGCAGCCAAGGCGCGGGCGGGGCCAACGTCCTGACTTTC. As protein: CASSQGAGGANVLTF.

This sequence joins TRBV30 and TRBJ2-1, with 8 bases lining up with TRBD2. Germline CDR1 GTSNPN, CDR2 SVGIG (reference sequence). There are 14 residues in the CDR3. The junction had 8 bases not matched to a gene; V was cut back by 5 bases and J by 5 bases. The CDR3 region has the DNA TGTGCCTGGGAAGCTTATAGCGGGGACAATGAGCAGTTCTTC. It is translated as CAWEAYSGDNEQFF.

This clone was found once. The J gene is TRBJ2-2, the V gene TRBV18; 7 bases match TRBD1. Trimming took 4 bases from V and 6 from J; bases not matched to a gene: 8. CDR3 length: 15 residues. Germline values: CDR1 KGHSH, CDR2 LQKENI. The CDR3 DNA reads TGTGCCAGCTCACTCCCGACAGGGTTGGCCGGGGAGCTGTTTTTT. It is translated as CASSLPTGLAGELFF.

The chain is built from TRBV9 and TRBJ2-3; D may be TRBD1 (5 bases). Trimming took off 1 base at V and 2 bases at J, with 20 bases between the two ends. The CDR3 consists of 18 residues. Germline V gene data show CDR1 as SGDLS and CDR2 as YYNGEE. The CDR3 nucleotides read TGTGCCAGCAGCGTAAGTCCCACGCAGGTAGGGGTCACAGATACGCAGTATTTT. Its protein is CASSVSPTQVGVTDTQYF.

The chain is built from TRBV15 and TRBJ1-2, with 9 bases that match TRBD1. Germline assignment: CDR1 LNHNV and CDR2 YYDKDF (reference sequence). The CDR3 has 15 residues. V was clipped by 2 bases and J by 6 bases; unmatched bases: 7. The CDR3 nucleotides are TGTGCCACCAGCAGACCCGGGACAGGGAACCATGGCTACACCTTC. This sequence encodes CATSRPGTGNHGYTF. Filled out from reference TRBV15 and TRBJ1-2, the complete variable domain reads DAMVIQNPRYQVTQFGKPVTLSCSQTLNHNVMYWYQQKSSQAPKLLFHYYDKDFNNEADTPDNFQSRRPNTSFCFLDIRSPGLGDTAMYLCATSRPGTGNHGYTFGSGTRLTVV.